One and the same sample provided the 26 T cell receptor beta chains below, sequenced in a study of a mutant IDH1 vaccine in newly diagnosed glioma. Only in-frame clones appear in the TCRdb table, and some are missing; sequencing was by immunoSEQ multiplex PCR. The table has 50,000 to 70,000 clones, over 80% seen once. Time point meaning: week 23, last vaccination. Each dose delivered 300 ug of mutant IDH1 20-mer peptide subcutaneously with imiquimod. The antigens these receptors bind are not known. The sample consisted of PBMCs, taken from a glioma patient whose treatment included an IDH1 peptide vaccine. The receptors shown here come from a man aged 35-49 years with glioma.

This rearrangement joins TRBV19 to TRBJ2-5; unclear D gene. The CDR3 has 14 amino acids. The ends were cut back, 5 bases at V and 4 bases at J, with 14 bases in the middle. CDR1 LNHDA and CDR2 SQIVND come from the germline V gene (reference sequence). The CDR3 sequence: CASSGQANSETQYF. CDR3 in DNA: TGTGCCAGTAGTGGCCAAGCCAACTCAGAGACCCAGTACTTC.

The rearrangement uses TRBV6-1 and TRBJ1-1; TRBD1 matches at 7 bases. CDR3 size: 12 residues. V was clipped by 8 bases and J by 7 bases; unmatched bases: 7. Germline CDR1 and CDR2: MNHNS and SASEGT. The chain's CDR3 is CASGKGQSEAFF. The CDR3, as DNA: TGTGCCAGCGGAAAGGGACAGAGTGAAGCTTTCTTT.

The rearrangement joins TRBV18 to TRBJ1-4; D remains unclear. V was cut by 5 bases and J by 7 bases, with 17 bases left in between. The CDR3 spans 15 residues. Germline loops: CDR1 KGHSH, CDR2 LQKENI. The CDR3 nucleotides read TGTGCCAGCTCATTCCCAACCGGGTCCGGTGAAAAACTGTTTTTT. Amino acid sequence: CASSFPTGSGEKLFF. Based on the CDR3 plus reference TRBV18 and TRBJ1-4, the full variable domain is NAGVMQNPRHLVRRRGQEARLRCSPMKGHSHVYWYRQLPEEGLKFMVYLQKENIIDESGMPKERFSAEFPKEGPSILRIQQVVRGDSAAYFCASSFPTGSGEKLFFGSGTQLSVL.

This rearrangement joins TRBV27 to TRBJ1-2; tentative D call: TRBD1 (5 bases). The germline V and J ends were trimmed by 6 bases and 3 bases, with 14 bases remaining between them. The CDR3 contains 14 residues. Looked up from germline, CDR1 is MNHEY and CDR2 is SMNVEV (reference sequence). The CDR3 sequence: CASRSWDEYYGYTF. The CDR3 region has the DNA TGTGCCAGCAGAAGTTGGGACGAATACTATGGCTACACCTTC.

The V call is TRBV2, the J call TRBJ1-2; D not resolved. This CDR3 has 13 residues. V was cut by 3 bases and J by 8 bases, with 13 bases left in between. The V gene's germline CDR1 is SNHLY and CDR2 FYNNEI. The CDR3 DNA follows: TGTGCCAGCAGTGATGGCCCAAACGGCGGCTACACCTTC. Protein sequence: CASSDGPNGGYTF. The full variable domain, its missing parts supplied by reference TRBV2 and TRBJ1-2, is EPEVTQTPSHQVTQMGQEVILRCVPISNHLYFYWYRQILGQKVEFLVSFYNNEISEKSEIFDDQFSVERPDGSNFTLKIRSTKLEDSAMYFCASSDGPNGGYTFGSGTRLTVV.

The J gene is TRBJ2-7, the V gene TRBV7-2; tentative D call: TRBD1 (6 bases). CDR1 is SGHTA and CDR2 is FQGNSA in the germline V gene. V gave up 3 bases and J gave up 1 base, with 7 bases separating them. The CDR3 consists of 13 residues. The CDR3 region is CASSFTGSYEQYF. The CDR3, as DNA: TGTGCCAGCAGCTTCACAGGGTCCTACGAGCAGTACTTC.

The gene calls are TRBV29-1 and TRBJ1-4; 8 nucleotides line up with TRBD1. The trim removed 6 bases at V and 4 bases at J, leaving 1 base unmatched. The CDR3 covers 12 residues. Germline V gene lookup returns CDR1 SQVTM and CDR2 ANQGSEA. In nucleotides, the CDR3 is TGCAGCGTGGGACAGGATAATGAAAAACTGTTTTTT. Encoded protein: CSVGQDNEKLFF. Full variable domain (remainder filled in from reference TRBV29-1 and TRBJ1-4): SAVISQKPSRDICQRGTSLTIQCQVDSQVTMMFWYRQQPGQSLTLIATANQGSEATYESGFVIDKFPISRPNLTFSTLTVSNMSPEDSSIYLCSVGQDNEKLFFGSGTQLSVL.

The chain has TRBV19 and TRBJ1-5, with D possibly TRBD1 on 5 matching bases. This CDR3 has 16 amino acids. CDR1 is LNHDA and CDR2 is SQIVND in the germline V gene (reference sequence). V was clipped by 3 bases and J by 4 bases, with 16 bases between them. The CDR3 DNA sequence: TGTGCCAGTAGTATCTCCGCGGGGCAGATTAATCAGCCCCAGCATTTT. Protein sequence: CASSISAGQINQPQHF.

This chain uses TRBV7-2 with TRBJ2-3, with no clear D. Trimming removed 1 base from V and 10 bases from J, with 6 bases in between. CDR1 is SGHTA, CDR2 FQGNSA, per germline. The CDR3 is 11 residues long. The CDR3, as DNA: TGTGCCAGCAGCTTAGGGTCGTCGCAGTATTTT. This gives the protein CASSLGSSQYF.

V gene TRBV2 combines with J gene TRBJ2-1; 13 bases match TRBD2. Germline V gene lookup returns CDR1 SNHLY and CDR2 FYNNEI. This CDR3 comprises 15 residues. J gave up 7 bases and V 6 bases, and 6 bases lay outside the gene matches. The CDR3 nucleotides read TGTGCCAGCAGGACTAGGACTAGCGGGAGTAATGAGCAGTTCTTC. Its protein is CASRTRTSGSNEQFF.

The genes are TRBV20-1 and TRBJ1-1; D not certain. Germline V gives CDR1 DFQATT, CDR2 SNEGSKA (reference sequence). Trimming cost V 5 bases and J 3 bases, with 7 bases left between them. This CDR3 is built from 11 residues. The CDR3 coding sequence is TGCAGTGCTCCCGGGTACACTGAAGCTTTCTTT. Translation: CSAPGYTEAFF.

The V and J genes are TRBV5-1 and TRBJ2-6, with TRBD2 matching 16 bases. Germline trimming cut 4 bases from V and 1 base from J; bases unmatched to any gene: 2. The CDR3 sequence is 18 residues long. Germline CDR1 reads SGHRS; CDR2 reads YFSETQ. DNA for the CDR3: TGCGCCAGCAGCCGGGGACTAGCGGGAGGGTCTGGGGCCAACGTCCTGACTTTC. Its protein is CASSRGLAGGSGANVLTF.

This rearrangement joins TRBV9 to TRBJ2-4; perhaps TRBD2 as D (6 bases). The CDR3 has 15 residues. V was shortened by 0 bases and J by 6 bases, with 13 bases between the two germline ends. Germline CDR1 reads SGDLS; CDR2 reads YYNGEE. CDR3: CASSVAQNGGNIQYF. In nucleotides, the CDR3 is TGTGCCAGCAGCGTAGCCCAAAACGGGGGAAACATTCAGTACTTC. The whole variable domain, remainder taken from reference TRBV9 and TRBJ2-4, is DSGVTQTPKHLITATGQRVTLRCSPRSGDLSVYWYQQSLDQGLQFLIQYYNGEERAKGNILERFSAQQFPDLHSELNLSSLELGDSALYFCASSVAQNGGNIQYFGAGTRLSVL.

This clone was seen a handful of times. The chain is built from TRBV7-9 and TRBJ2-6; 11 nucleotides align to TRBD2. Germline CDR1 SEHNR, CDR2 FQNEAQ (reference sequence). The CDR3 sequence is 17 residues long. The V segment lost 5 bases and the J segment 3 bases; nucleotides outside the gene matches: 6. The CDR3 DNA reads as TGTGCCAGCAGCCCCCGACTAGCGGGATTTGGGGCCAACGTCCTGACTTTC. This gives the protein CASSPRLAGFGANVLTF.

In its sample, this clone was seen a few times. The genes are TRBV19 and TRBJ2-5; 8 bases fit TRBD2. The junction had 11 bases not matched to a gene; V was cut back by 7 bases and J by 1 base. Germline values: CDR1 LNHDA, CDR2 SQIVND (reference sequence). CDR3 length equals 16 residues. This chain's CDR3 is CASKPGRGAFQETQYF. CDR3 DNA sequence: TGTGCCAGTAAACCCGGGAGGGGGGCCTTCCAAGAGACCCAGTACTTC. The full variable domain, rest sourced from reference TRBV19 and TRBJ2-5, is DGGITQSPKYLFRKEGQNVTLSCEQNLNHDAMYWYRQDPGQGLRLIYYSQIVNDFQKGDIAEGYSVSREKKESFPLTVTSAQKNPTAFYLCASKPGRGAFQETQYFGPGTRLLVL.

The rearrangement links TRBV4-3 to TRBJ1-1, with 8 bases aligning to TRBD1. The CDR3 runs 14 residues. The V gene end was trimmed by 4 bases and the J gene end by 5 bases; junction bases not matched to a gene: 6. The germline V gene encodes CDR1 LGHNA and CDR2 YSLEER. The CDR3 DNA reads as TGCGCCAGCAGCCGCCGACAGGGGAGGACTGAAGCTTTCTTT. Its translation: CASSRRQGRTEAFF.

This sequence joins TRBV2 and TRBJ2-7; 7 nucleotides agree with TRBD1. The CDR3 runs to 15 residues. V shed 9 bases, J shed 2 bases, and the junction held 13 bases outside the gene matches. The germline gives CDR1 SNHLY, CDR2 FYNNEI. CDR3 in amino acids: CARGTRTGNTYEQYF. CDR3 bases: TGTGCCAGGGGGACGCGGACAGGTAATACCTACGAGCAGTACTTC. The full variable domain, in which reference TRBV2 and TRBJ2-7 provide the parts outside the CDR3, is EPEVTQTPSHQVTQMGQEVILRCVPISNHLYFYWYRQILGQKVEFLVSFYNNEISEKSEIFDDQFSVERPDGSNFTLKIRSTKLEDSAMYFCARGTRTGNTYEQYFGPGTRLTVT.

The chain combines TRBV7-2 with TRBJ1-1; D unclear. The CDR3 has 13 residues. The germline gives CDR1 SGHTA, CDR2 FQGNSA. Trimming stripped 1 base from V and 5 bases from J, with 8 bases between. CDR3 region: CASSLDRSTEAFF. In DNA form, the CDR3 reads TGTGCCAGCAGCTTAGATAGGTCGACTGAAGCTTTCTTT.

In DNA, the CDR3 is TGTGCCAGCGTTGCTTACCTGGGCGATGAAAAACTGTTTTTT. This sequence encodes CASVAYLGDEKLFF. V and J are TRBV6-6 and TRBJ1-4; D unresolved. Germline CDR1 and CDR2: MNHNY and SVGAGI (reference sequence). There are 14 residues in the CDR3. Trimming removed 8 bases at V and 6 bases at J, with 16 bases between.

This clone is medium-sized by share. No conserved phenylalanine or tryptophan ends this CDR3, so it is likely a read error. It is unclear where the CDR3 begins or ends on the DNA, so no DNA is shown, and the CDR3 is as TCRdb lists it. V usage is TRBV6-4 and J usage is TRBJ1-4; the table calls TRBD1, which could not be checked here. The CDR3 is 10 amino acids long, termini counted. Per the germline V gene, CDR1 is MRHNA and CDR2 is SNTAGT. CDR3 in amino acids: CASQGQGTED.

This rearrangement joins TRBV5-1 to TRBJ1-5; D gene uncertain. This CDR3 has 13 amino acids. Germline V gene lookup returns CDR1 SGHRS and CDR2 YFSETQ. The V end lost 4 bases, the J end lost 3 bases, and 8 bases lay between the germline ends. The CDR3 DNA sequence: TGCGCCAGCAGCCCATACTTCAATCAGCCCCAGCATTTT. This gives the protein CASSPYFNQPQHF.

The rearrangement links TRBV4-2 to TRBJ1-3, with D unresolved. V was trimmed by 1 base and J by 9 bases, leaving 10 bases between them. The germline CDR1 and CDR2 sequences are LGHNA and YNFKEQ. The CDR3 extends over 13 amino acids. The CDR3 loop is CASSQGREGTIYF. As DNA, the CDR3 is TGTGCCAGCAGCCAAGGGAGGGAGGGCACCATATATTTT.

The table lists this clone with a count of one. The chain uses TRBV6-1 and TRBJ2-3; D is uncertain. The length of the CDR3 is 14 residues. CDR1 and CDR2 from the germline V gene are MNHNS and SASEGT. The ends were cut back, 5 bases at V and 1 base at J, with 10 bases in the middle. In nucleotides, the CDR3 is TGTGCCAGCAGTATTGTAGCCCGCACAGATACGCAGTATTTT. Protein sequence: CASSIVARTDTQYF.

The CDR3 coding sequence is TGTGCCAGCAAATGGGCAGGGGGGTCCTACGAGCAGTACTTC. Protein: CASKWAGGSYEQYF. The chain couples TRBV27 to TRBJ2-7; weak D call: TRBD1 (7 bases). The CDR3 loop spans 14 amino acids. The V and J ends lost 7 bases and 1 base respectively, with 14 bases between them. Looked up from germline, CDR1 is MNHEY and CDR2 is SMNVEV (reference sequence).

The chain couples TRBV7-3 to TRBJ2-7; D possibly corresponds to TRBD2 (6 bases). Trimming pared 5 bases from V and 1 base from J, leaving 27 bases between. Germline lookup yields CDR1 SGHTA and CDR2 FQGTGA. The CDR3 is 19 amino acids. In DNA, the CDR3 is TGTGCCAGCAGCCCAACCCGGGGCCAGCGGGCCCCCTTTTCCTACGAGCAGTACTTC. Translation gives CASSPTRGQRAPFSYEQYF.

This chain connects TRBV19 to TRBJ1-1, with 7 bases identical to TRBD1. J lost 4 bases, V lost 6 bases, and 5 bases had no gene match. This CDR3 is built from 13 residues. CDR1 LNHDA and CDR2 SQIVND come from the germline V gene (reference sequence). The CDR3 region has the DNA TGTGCCAGTAGCTCTGACAGGGTCACTGAAGCTTTCTTT. As protein: CASSSDRVTEAFF.